In this sample, the clone carrying this T cell receptor (beta chain) turned up many times. The data derive from a study of T cells in Graves' hyperthyroidism and ophthalmopathy. The investigators amplified TCR beta CDR3 regions from RNA transcripts. TCR CDR3 regions were first amplified by RT-PCR with HTBI primers. TCRdb called the multiplex PCR reads again in MiXCR, with one record for every CDR3 protein. The sample lists about 700,000 distinct CDR3 sequences; 14% were seen once. Germline V lookup: CDR1 SGHVS, CDR2 FQNEAQ. V dropped 0 bases and J dropped 8; count of bases not matched to a gene: 13. This CDR3 has 18 amino acids.

The clonotype comes from a woman younger than 35 with Graves' hyperthyroidism. V usage is TRBV7-8 and J usage is TRBJ2-3; 11 nucleotides align to TRBD2. Sequencing was performed on blood. The CDR3 DNA is TGTGCCAGCAGCTTAGCACCTGGACTAGCGGGTGCTTGGGGTACGCAGTATTTT. It is translated as CASSLAPGLAGAWGTQYF.